This T cell receptor beta chain was recorded in a study of T cell responses to AZD1222 COVID-19 vaccine. Whole-study findings and limits: Distributed over spike, vaccine-associated CD4 TCRs predominated at 160-218 and 743-854. AZD1222 recipients seropositive at baseline numbered only six or seven.

With regard to this clone: Its target is unknown.

TCRdb's table, derived via immunoSEQ multiplex PCR, lists solely in-frame clones and lacks some. The sample shows 130,000 or so clones, 89% of them seen only once. Germline V CDR1 and CDR2: MDHEN, SYDVKM. V shed 8 bases and J shed 4 bases, with 5 bases lying between them. The CDR3 spans 10 residues. The rearrangement uses TRBV28 and TRBJ1-2; D unresolved. The receptor comes from an adult in good health. The starting material was peripheral blood, obtained on day 0 of AZD1222 vaccination. The CDR3 nucleotides are TGTGCCAGCTTCCTCTATGGCTACACCTTC. As protein: CASFLYGYTF.